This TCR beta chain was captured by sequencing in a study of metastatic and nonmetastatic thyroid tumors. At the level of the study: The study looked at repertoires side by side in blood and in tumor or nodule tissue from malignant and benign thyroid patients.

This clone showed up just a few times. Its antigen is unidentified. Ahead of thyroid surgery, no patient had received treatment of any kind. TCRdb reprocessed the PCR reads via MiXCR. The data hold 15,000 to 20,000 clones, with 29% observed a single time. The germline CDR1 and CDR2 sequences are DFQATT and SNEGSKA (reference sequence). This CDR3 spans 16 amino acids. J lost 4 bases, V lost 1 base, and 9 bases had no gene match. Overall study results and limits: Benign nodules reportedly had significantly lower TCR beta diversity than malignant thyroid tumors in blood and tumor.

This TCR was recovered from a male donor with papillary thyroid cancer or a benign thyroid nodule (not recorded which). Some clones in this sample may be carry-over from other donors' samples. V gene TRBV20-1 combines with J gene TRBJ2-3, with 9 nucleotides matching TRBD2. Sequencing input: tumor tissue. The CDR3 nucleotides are TGCAGTGCTAGAGGGACTAGCGATATAGGCGCAGATACGCAGTATTTT. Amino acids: CSARGTSDIGADTQYF.